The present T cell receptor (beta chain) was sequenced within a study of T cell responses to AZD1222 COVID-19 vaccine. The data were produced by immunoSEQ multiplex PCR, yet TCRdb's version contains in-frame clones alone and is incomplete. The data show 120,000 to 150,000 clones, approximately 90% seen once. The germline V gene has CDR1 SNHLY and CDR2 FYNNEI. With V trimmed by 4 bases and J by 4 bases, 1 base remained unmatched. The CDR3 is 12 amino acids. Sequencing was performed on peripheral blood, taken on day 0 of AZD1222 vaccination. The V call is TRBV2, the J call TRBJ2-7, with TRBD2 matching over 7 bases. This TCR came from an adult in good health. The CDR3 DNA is TGTGCCAGCAGTGGGGGAGGGTACGAGCAGTACTTC. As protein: CASSGGGYEQYF.